The 30 T cell receptor beta chains presented below share a single source sample, sequenced in a study of T-cell reconstitution after alpha-beta-depleted transplantation in children. Unique molecular identifiers were incorporated during preparation of the TCRbeta library. TCRdb used MiXCR to reprocess the PCR reads, holding one entry per CDR3 protein. The repertoire consists of 40,000 to 55,000 distinct CDR3 sequences, with around a tenth occurring once and the leading ten covering 27%. The starting material was PBMCs, mostly from graft donor cells, obtained 60 days after TCRalphabeta/CD19-depleted stem cell transplant. These receptors originate from a male patient between 2 and 9 years old who had a stem cell transplant for chronic granulomatous disease, so the T cells may come from the graft donor.

This clonotype was picked up many times. The V and J genes are TRBV12-3 or TRBV12-4 and TRBJ1-5, with TRBD1 as a possible D gene (5 bases). The CDR3 is 15 amino acids. V dropped 5 bases and J dropped 2 bases, with 13 bases sitting between them. The CDR3 region has the DNA TGTGCCAGCAGTCGGCAGGGATATGGCAATCAGCCCCAGCATTTT. This codes for CASSRQGYGNQPQHF.

This clonotype was counted a few times. This rearrangement joins TRBV30 to TRBJ2-3, with D possibly TRBD2 on 5 matching bases. CDR3 length: 14 amino acids. The V and J ends lost 4 bases and 2 bases respectively, with 13 bases between them. Germline values: CDR1 GTSNPN, CDR2 SVGIG (reference sequence). The CDR3 loop is CAWNSERLTDTQYF. CDR3 sequence (DNA): TGTGCCTGGAACTCGGAGCGGCTCACAGATACGCAGTATTTT.

CDR3 sequence: CSARDVAGLAGGRYNEQFF. CDR3 in DNA: TGCAGTGCTAGAGATGTAGCGGGACTAGCGGGAGGGCGCTACAATGAGCAGTTCTTC. This chain links TRBV20-1 with TRBJ2-1, with 16 bases aligning to TRBD2. Trimming took 0 bases from V and 3 from J; bases not matched to a gene: 8. Germline lookup yields CDR1 DFQATT and CDR2 SNEGSKA (reference sequence). CDR3 length: 19 amino acids.

This clonotype was recorded at least ten times. The V call is TRBV7-8, the J call TRBJ2-7; D is undetermined. CDR3 length: 15 amino acids. The germline V and J ends were trimmed by 1 base and 4 bases, with 14 bases remaining between them. Germline V CDR1 and CDR2: SGHVS, FQNEAQ. CDR3 sequence (DNA): TGTGCCAGCAGCTTAGAGGTAGCAGGTGGATACGAGCAGTACTTC. Translation: CASSLEVAGGYEQYF. Filled out from reference TRBV7-8 and TRBJ2-7, the complete variable domain reads GAGVSQSPRYKVAKRGQDVALRCDPISGHVSLFWYQQALGQGPEFLTYFQNEAQLDKSGLPSDRFFAERPEGSVSTLKIQRTQQEDSAVYLCASSLEVAGGYEQYFGPGTRLTVT.

This clonotype occurred many times. The gene calls are TRBV7-2 and TRBJ2-7, with D hard to call. V dropped 3 bases and J dropped 7 bases, with 10 bases sitting between them. Germline lookup yields CDR1 SGHTA and CDR2 FQGNSA. The CDR3 is 12 amino acids. The CDR3 nucleotides are TGTGCCAGCAGCTTGTGGGGAAGGGAGCAGTACTTC. The encoded protein is CASSLWGREQYF.

This clonotype was found many times. The chain is built from TRBV4-1 and TRBJ2-2; D may be TRBD2 (5 bases). Trimming stripped 1 base from V and 8 bases from J, with 14 bases between. This CDR3 contains 15 residues. Germline assignment: CDR1 MGHRA and CDR2 YSYEKL. In nucleotides, the CDR3 is TGCGCCAGCAGCCAAGTACTCCTAGCCTCGGGGGAGCTGTTTTTT. Translated, it gives CASSQVLLASGELFF.

Ten or more counts support this clonotype. V gene TRBV25-1 combines with J gene TRBJ2-2; D uncertain. Trimming left V 2 bases short and J 3 bases short, with 13 bases between. The germline gives CDR1 MGHDK, CDR2 SYGVNS. The CDR3 is made up of 16 amino acids. The CDR3: CASSEARELDTGELFF. In DNA, the CDR3 is TGTGCCAGCAGTGAAGCCAGAGAGTTGGACACCGGGGAGCTGTTTTTT.

This clonotype has at least ten counts. The rearrangement links TRBV12-3 or TRBV12-4 to TRBJ1-3; D gene uncertain. Trimming shortened V by 6 bases and J by 3 bases, and 3 bases separated the two germline ends. The CDR3 sequence is 11 residues long. CDR3 loop: CASRRGNTIYF. CDR3 in DNA: TGTGCCAGCAGGCGTGGAAACACCATATATTTT.

A note on this clonotype: One junction end disagrees with the germline gene, perhaps due to a read error. This chain joins TRBV15 and TRBJ2-1, with 7 bases fitting TRBD2. CDR1 is LNHNV and CDR2 is YYDKDF in the germline V gene (reference sequence). This CDR3 is 15 amino acids long. The CDR3 DNA is TGTGCCACCAGCAGTGAGCCGGGACTATTCAATGAGCAGTGCTTC. Residues: CATSSEPGLFNEQCF.

The chain is built from TRBV5-1 and TRBJ2-7; TRBD1 matches at 7 bases. Per germline, CDR1 SGHRS and CDR2 YFSETQ. J gave up 3 bases and V 0 bases, and 3 bases lay outside the gene matches. This CDR3 contains 14 residues. CDR3 sequence: CASSLEQGYYEQYF. The CDR3 nucleotides are TGCGCCAGCAGCTTGGAACAGGGGTACTACGAGCAGTACTTC. The whole variable domain, filled in from reference TRBV5-1 and TRBJ2-7, reads KAGVTQTPRYLIKTRGQQVTLSCSPISGHRSVSWYQQTPGQGLQFLFEYFSETQRNKGNFPGRFSGRQFSNSRSEMNVSTLELGDSALYLCASSLEQGYYEQYFGPGTRLTVT.

This clonotype was counted between two and nine times. The chain links TRBV24-1 to TRBJ2-5, with TRBD1 matching over 10 bases. The V gene end was trimmed by 3 bases and the J gene end by 3 bases; junction bases not matched to a gene: 3. CDR3 length equals 15 residues. Germline CDR1 reads KGHDR; CDR2 reads SFDVKD. The CDR3 DNA follows: TGTGCCACCAGTGATCCCGGGACAGGGGAAGAGACCCAGTACTTC. Residues: CATSDPGTGEETQYF.

The table lists this clonotype with many counts. The germline gene is not matched at one end of the junction; a read error may be the cause. The chain combines TRBV20-1 with TRBJ2-7; 8 nucleotides match TRBD1. Germline CDR1 reads DFQATT; CDR2 reads SNEGSKA (reference sequence). The CDR3 is 13 amino acids. The CDR3 protein is CSAKGQESSPDFF. The CDR3 DNA reads as TGCAGTGCTAAGGGACAGGAAAGCAGCCCCGACTTCTTC.

This clonotype was seen repeatedly, ten times or more. The V gene is TRBV25-1, the J gene TRBJ2-3, with 11 bases identical to TRBD2. This CDR3 is built from 17 residues. Looked up from germline, CDR1 is MGHDK and CDR2 is SYGVNS. V trimming: 6 bases; J trimming: 0 bases; junction bases outside the gene matches: 8. Here the CDR3 DNA reads TGTGCCAGCAGACAATCGACTAGCGGGGTTAGCACAGATACGCAGTATTTT. Amino acid sequence: CASRQSTSGVSTDTQYF.

There are many counts of this clonotype. The chain recombines TRBV27 with TRBJ1-1, with D maybe TRBD1 (5 bases). Trimming shortened V by 6 bases and J by 4 bases, and 18 bases separated the two germline ends. CDR1 is MNHEY, CDR2 SMNVEV, per germline (reference sequence). The CDR3 is 15 amino acids. CDR3 amino acids: CASSPRGAVGTEAFF. DNA for the CDR3: TGTGCCAGCAGCCCGCGAGGGGCGGTTGGCACTGAAGCTTTCTTT.

V and J are TRBV20-1 and TRBJ2-3, with D possibly matching TRBD2 (7 bases). Trimming shortened V by 6 bases and J by 2 bases, and 21 bases separated the two germline ends. In germline, CDR1 is DFQATT, CDR2 SNEGSKA (reference sequence). The CDR3 consists of 16 residues. Here the CDR3 DNA reads TGCAGTGCCGCCGGGGGGTACAGGGCATCCACAGATACGCAGTATTTT. Translation: CSAAGGYRASTDTQYF.

This clonotype has at least ten counts. This chain links TRBV9 with TRBJ2-2, with TRBD2 matching 10 bases. Germline V gives CDR1 SGDLS, CDR2 YYNGEE. V shed 0 bases and J 7 bases; nucleotides not matched to a gene: 6. The length of the CDR3 is 16 residues. The CDR3 sequence: CASSVVPSGSNGELFF. CDR3 in DNA: TGTGCCAGCAGCGTAGTGCCTAGCGGGAGTAACGGGGAGCTGTTTTTT.

With respect to this clonotype: A much more abundant neighbour one base away suggests this may be a read error. The chain has TRBV5-1 and TRBJ2-7; either TRBD1 or TRBD2 may fit D (5 bases each). Trimming pared 5 bases from V and 4 bases from J, leaving 19 bases between. Germline lookup yields CDR1 SGHRS and CDR2 YFSETQ. The CDR3 is 15 amino acids. As DNA, the CDR3 is TGCGCCAGCAGTGGGTACCGGGGCCCTCGTTACGAGCAGTACTTC. This gives the protein CASSGYRGPRYEQYF.

This clonotype was seen many times. The chain combines TRBV13 with TRBJ1-5, with a tentative D call TRBD1 (5 bases). Germline V gene data show CDR1 as PRHDT and CDR2 as FYEKMQ (reference sequence). This CDR3 has 15 residues. Trimming took 3 bases from V and 2 from J, leaving 11 bases between them. The CDR3 loop reads CASSLGGGGNQPQHF. The CDR3 DNA reads as TGTGCCAGCAGCTTGGGGGGAGGTGGCAATCAGCCCCAGCATTTT.

The table lists this clonotype with many counts. The rearrangement uses TRBV27 and TRBJ2-3; D might be TRBD2 (6 bases). This CDR3 spans 16 amino acids. The V end lost 4 bases, the J end lost 1 base, and 15 bases lay between the germline ends. The germline gives CDR1 MNHEY, CDR2 SMNVEV (reference sequence). The CDR3 sequence is CASSSSSGAGTDTQYF. CDR3 bases: TGTGCCAGCAGTTCCTCCTCGGGAGCCGGCACAGATACGCAGTATTTT.

The J gene is TRBJ1-6, the V gene TRBV4-1; D gene ambiguous. Deletions cut 0 bases from V and 7 bases from J, with 7 bases between. Germline V gene data show CDR1 as MGHRA and CDR2 as YSYEKL. The CDR3 consists of 14 residues. The DNA for the CDR3 is TGCGCCAGCAGCCAAGAACGGAGCAATTCACCCCTCCACTTT. Amino acid sequence: CASSQERSNSPLHF.

This clonotype was picked up many times. The V and J genes are TRBV6-1 and TRBJ2-3; 11 nucleotides line up with TRBD1. This CDR3 spans 18 amino acids. V was clipped by 0 bases and J by 5 bases; unmatched bases: 10. Germline V gene lookup returns CDR1 MNHNS and CDR2 SASEGT. CDR3 nucleotides: TGTGCCAGCAGTGAAGCGCTAGGACAGGGGGCACCGAGAGATACGCAGTATTTT. The encoded protein is CASSEALGQGAPRDTQYF.

This clonotype showed up many times. The CDR3 sequence is CSVVGGSTDTQYF. The CDR3 DNA reads as TGCAGCGTTGTTGGCGGTAGCACAGATACGCAGTATTTT. The chain employs TRBV29-1 and TRBJ2-3; D unclear. The CDR3 runs to 13 residues. Trimming took 4 bases from V and 0 from J, leaving 8 bases between them. Germline CDR1 reads SQVTM; CDR2 reads ANQGSEA.

This clonotype turned up a few times. The gene calls are TRBV27 and TRBJ2-1; 10 nucleotides line up with TRBD2. Trimming took 5 bases from V and 2 from J; bases not matched to a gene: 6. This CDR3 contains 16 residues. Per the germline V gene, CDR1 is MNHEY and CDR2 is SMNVEV (reference sequence). CDR3 in DNA: TGTGCCAGCAGTCCGCCTAGCGGGAGTCCCTACAATGAGCAGTTCTTC. Its translation: CASSPPSGSPYNEQFF.

This clonotype came up many times. V usage is TRBV2 and J usage is TRBJ2-3; TRBD2 matches 8 bases. The V gene end was trimmed by 4 bases and the J gene end by 8 bases; junction bases not matched to a gene: 8. Germline lookup yields CDR1 SNHLY and CDR2 FYNNEI. The CDR3 has 14 amino acids. Here the CDR3 reads CASSGVGRAGTQYF. The CDR3 coding sequence is TGTGCCAGCAGTGGGGTCGGGAGGGCTGGTACGCAGTATTTT.

This clonotype was counted ten times or more. The chain employs TRBV25-1 and TRBJ2-5; 9 nucleotides agree with TRBD2. There are 15 residues in the CDR3. Looked up from germline, CDR1 is MGHDK and CDR2 is SYGVNS. J lost 1 base, V lost 10 bases, and 10 bases had no gene match. CDR3 amino acids: CATSAGGLPQETQYF. The CDR3 DNA reads TGTGCCACCTCCGCGGGGGGGCTTCCCCAAGAGACCCAGTACTTC.

This clonotype was recorded many times. The J gene is TRBJ2-1, the V gene TRBV5-6; D tentatively fits TRBD1 or TRBD2 (5 bases each). The CDR3 length is 15 residues. Germline CDR1 and CDR2: SGHDT and YYEEEE. V lost 0 bases and J lost 2, with 9 bases in between. CDR3 in amino acids: CASSLGGWTYNEQFF. The CDR3 bases are TGTGCCAGCAGCTTGGGGGGGTGGACCTACAATGAGCAGTTCTTC.

There are many counts of this clonotype. This sequence joins TRBV7-8 and TRBJ2-7; TRBD2 matches 13 bases. Germline assignment: CDR1 SGHVS and CDR2 FQNEAQ. The CDR3 sequence is 15 residues long. V was pared by 7 bases and J by 4 bases, with 7 bases of the junction left unmatched. CDR3 DNA sequence: TGTGCCAGCACGGGACTAGCGGGATTATCTTACGAGCAGTACTTC. Translation: CASTGLAGLSYEQYF. The whole variable domain, filled in from reference TRBV7-8 and TRBJ2-7, reads GAGVSQSPRYKVAKRGQDVALRCDPISGHVSLFWYQQALGQGPEFLTYFQNEAQLDKSGLPSDRFFAERPEGSVSTLKIQRTQQEDSAVYLCASTGLAGLSYEQYFGPGTRLTVT.

This clonotype appeared many times. This sequence joins TRBV2 and TRBJ2-3; 8 bases map to TRBD2. The CDR3 length is 16 residues. Germline V gives CDR1 SNHLY, CDR2 FYNNEI. The J segment lost 2 bases and the V segment lost 4 bases, leaving 8 bases of the junction unmatched. CDR3 loop: CASSGAGGTLTDTQYF. CDR3 bases: TGTGCCAGCAGTGGGGCGGGGGGCACCCTCACAGATACGCAGTATTTT.

In its sample, this clonotype was seen many times. This chain uses TRBV29-1 with TRBJ1-5, with D unclear. Germline CDR1 SQVTM, CDR2 ANQGSEA. The CDR3 covers 9 residues. V was trimmed by 7 bases and J by 6 bases, leaving 4 bases between them. The CDR3 loop reads CSGAQPQHF. As DNA, the CDR3 is TGCAGCGGAGCTCAGCCCCAGCATTTT.

The table lists this clonotype with many counts. The chain is built from TRBV20-1 and TRBJ2-2, with TRBD1 matching over 9 bases. The CDR3 is made up of 15 amino acids. Germline CDR1 is DFQATT and CDR2 is SNEGSKA (reference sequence). J gave up 0 bases and V 6 bases, and 5 bases lay outside the gene matches. Here the CDR3 reads CSALGQGPNTGELFF. CDR3 nucleotide sequence: TGCAGTGCCCTGGGACAGGGACCGAACACCGGGGAGCTGTTTTTT.